Listed here are 14 T cell receptor beta chains from one sample, sequenced in a study of T cells after yellow fever vaccination. TCRdb itself ran the 5' RACE reads through MiXCR, one entry per CDR3 protein. The profile shows about 320,000 distinct CDR3 sequences, 9.5% to 15% of them singletons. Sequenced here: CD4+ T cells sorted from PBMCs, sampled 15 days after the yellow fever booster vaccination. These receptors all come from a man aged 18 to 35 who received the YFV17D yellow fever vaccine.

The chain recombines TRBV7-9 with TRBJ2-4, with D perhaps matching TRBD1 (5 bases). The CDR3 is 17 amino acids. Trimming removed 1 base at V and 2 bases at J, with 15 bases between. The germline V gene has CDR1 SEHNR and CDR2 FQNEAQ (reference sequence). The chain's CDR3 is CASSLVGTGITKNIQYF. Here the CDR3 DNA reads TGTGCCAGCAGCTTAGTGGGAACAGGAATAACCAAAAACATTCAGTACTTC.

This clonotype was counted between two and nine times. The V gene is TRBV6-2 or TRBV6-3, the J gene TRBJ1-2; 7 nucleotides align to TRBD1. CDR1 MNHEY and CDR2 SVGEGT come from the germline V gene. This CDR3 has 14 amino acids. The ends lost 5 bases at V and 5 bases at J; junction bases unmatched: 8. CDR3 protein: CASSAPQGRYGYTF. The CDR3 nucleotides are TGTGCCAGCAGTGCACCACAGGGGCGATATGGCTACACCTTC.

This clonotype was seen only a few times. The J gene is TRBJ1-2, the V gene TRBV7-9; D is possibly TRBD1 (6 bases). Germline CDR1 reads SEHNR; CDR2 reads FQNEAQ (reference sequence). V was trimmed by 3 bases and J by 7 bases, leaving 15 bases between them. The length of the CDR3 is 14 residues. CDR3 protein: CASSLAGAPSGYTF. Written as DNA, the CDR3 is TGTGCCAGCAGCTTGGCGGGGGCCCCAAGTGGCTACACCTTC.

This clonotype was counted a few times. The chain joins TRBV30 to TRBJ2-1, with 9 bases aligning to TRBD1. The CDR3 has 11 residues. J lost 11 bases, V lost 6 bases, and 5 bases had no gene match. Germline V lookup: CDR1 GTSNPN, CDR2 SVGIG (reference sequence). CDR3 nucleotide sequence: TGTGCCTGTTGGGACAGGGTCCAGCAGTTCTTC. Translated: CACWDRVQQFF.

Only a few counts were recorded for this clonotype. The rearrangement joins TRBV12-3 or TRBV12-4 to TRBJ1-2; D not resolved. The CDR3 runs to 14 residues. Trimming cost V 3 bases and J 7 bases, with 15 bases left between them. Here the CDR3 reads CASSLNTILSGYTF. Written as DNA, the CDR3 is TGTGCCAGCAGTTTGAATACAATTTTGAGTGGCTACACCTTC.

The sample holds a few counts of this clonotype. The rearrangement joins TRBV7-2 to TRBJ2-7, with a weak D call TRBD1 (5 bases). In germline, CDR1 is SGHTA, CDR2 FQGNSA. The CDR3 is made up of 15 amino acids. Trimming took 3 bases from V and 3 from J, leaving 15 bases between them. The CDR3 spells CASSFQIGEIYEQYV. The CDR3 DNA follows: TGTGCCAGCAGCTTTCAGATAGGGGAAATCTACGAGCAGTACGTC.

The table lists this clonotype with a few counts. The chain joins TRBV9 to TRBJ2-5; TRBD2 matches at 7 bases. Germline CDR1 is SGDLS and CDR2 is YYNGEE. The CDR3 spans 14 residues. V lost 4 bases, J lost 5 bases, and 8 bases stayed unmatched. The CDR3 protein is CASSLGGTRETQYF. The CDR3 DNA follows: TGTGCCAGCAGCCTGGGAGGGACCAGGGAGACCCAGTACTTC.

In its sample, this clonotype was seen a few times. The chain recombines TRBV9 with TRBJ2-1; TRBD2 matches 7 bases. CDR1 and CDR2 (germline): SGDLS, YYNGEE. The CDR3 totals 15 residues. J lost 10 bases, V lost 0 bases, and 10 bases had no gene match. CDR3 in DNA: TGTGCCAGCAGCGTAGTAGGGGACTACGCGCGAGAGCAGTTCTTC. It codes for CASSVVGDYAREQFF.

This clonotype was observed many times. The chain carries TRBV6-5 and TRBJ1-5; a possible D gene is TRBD1 (6 bases). Trimming pared 8 bases from V and 5 bases from J, leaving 13 bases between. Germline assignment: CDR1 MNHEY and CDR2 SVGAGI. The CDR3 loop spans 13 amino acids. The CDR3 DNA reads as TGTGCCAGCGCTACAGGGAGGGATCAGCCCCAGCATTTT. Protein product: CASATGRDQPQHF.

This clonotype was observed a few times. The chain uses TRBV5-5 and TRBJ2-1; D is perhaps TRBD1 (5 bases). V was cut by 7 bases and J by 0 bases, with 14 bases left in between. The CDR3 is 15 residues long. CDR1 and CDR2 from the germline V gene are SGHKS and YYEKEE (reference sequence). CDR3 region: CASGRTQSSYNEQFF. In DNA form, the CDR3 reads TGTGCCAGCGGACGGACACAGAGCTCCTACAATGAGCAGTTCTTC.

This sequence joins TRBV7-6 and TRBJ1-1; D may be TRBD1 (6 bases). Germline V lookup: CDR1 SGHVS, CDR2 FNYEAQ. V was cut by 9 bases and J by 1 base, with 12 bases left in between. This CDR3 region has 13 residues. CDR3 DNA sequence: TGTGCCAGTCAGGGACACCAGAACACTGAAGCTTTCTTT. It is translated as CASQGHQNTEAFF.

This rearrangement joins TRBV6-1 to TRBJ2-5; no definite D call. The CDR3 is 11 residues long. Trimming took 4 bases from V and 7 from J, leaving 7 bases between them. Germline CDR1 reads MNHNS; CDR2 reads SASEGT. CDR3 sequence reads: CASSVFRTQYF. In DNA, the CDR3 is TGTGCCAGCAGTGTATTTCGGACCCAGTACTTC.

This chain uses TRBV12-3 or TRBV12-4 with TRBJ1-1; D unclear. There are 12 residues in the CDR3. The ends were cut back, 6 bases at V and 5 bases at J, with 10 bases in the middle. The DNA for the CDR3 is TGTGCCAGCAGCCCCCGATGGACTGAAGCTTTCTTT. Encoded protein: CASSPRWTEAFF.

This clonotype was counted only a few times. The chain joins TRBV4-1 to TRBJ2-1; 7 bases match TRBD1. CDR3 length equals 15 residues. Germline loops: CDR1 MGHRA, CDR2 YSYEKL. The V segment lost 5 bases and the J segment 1 base; nucleotides outside the gene matches: 5. CDR3 DNA sequence: TGCGCCAGCAGCTCACCGGGACAGTCCTACAATGAGCAGTTCTTC. Translating it yields CASSSPGQSYNEQFF.